These 3 T cell receptor beta chains were all obtained from the same sample, sequenced in a study of blood T cell repertoires in COVID-19. TCRdb's table, derived via immunoSEQ multiplex PCR, lists solely in-frame clones and lacks some. The repertoire includes 95,000 to 150,000 clones, around 77% of them detected once, and roughly 16% sits in the top ten. Sequencing was carried out using peripheral blood. All receptors derive from a man aged 55 to 70 with active or convalescent COVID-19.

This chain connects TRBV6-5 to TRBJ2-5; possible D gene TRBD1, 5 bases. Germline CDR1 reads MNHEY; CDR2 reads SVGAGI. V gave up 6 bases and J gave up 1 base, with 9 bases separating them. The CDR3 is 13 residues long. In DNA, the CDR3 is TGTGCCAGCAGCCAGGGCTTCCAAGAGACCCAGTACTTC. Translating it yields CASSQGFQETQYF.

The chain couples TRBV27 to TRBJ2-1; a possible D gene is TRBD2 (6 bases). The germline gives CDR1 MNHEY, CDR2 SMNVEV (reference sequence). This CDR3 comprises 11 residues. The ends were cut back, 9 bases at V and 10 bases at J, with 13 bases in the middle. This CDR3 reads CASRRAGEQFF. The CDR3 nucleotides read TGTGCCAGTCGGAGGGCCGGGGAGCAGTTCTTC.

The chain employs TRBV28 and TRBJ2-2; the match to TRBD1 covers 7 bases. The CDR3 length is 15 residues. Per germline, CDR1 MDHEN and CDR2 SYDVKM. The ends lost 6 bases at V and 6 bases at J; junction bases unmatched: 10. CDR3 sequence reads: CASRSPTGWAGELFF. The CDR3 region has the DNA TGTGCCAGCAGATCACCGACAGGGTGGGCCGGGGAGCTGTTTTTT.